These 13 T cell receptor beta chains originate from one sample sequenced in a study of T cells in localized non-small cell lung cancer. Clones were read by immunoSEQ multiplex PCR, and TCRdb kept only the in-frame ones, dropping some. In the table there are roughly 30,000 clones, 88% of which are singletons. The source material was peripheral blood mononuclear cells, sampled before any cancer treatment. All receptors come from a woman aged 35 to 70 with stage III lung adenocarcinoma.

J is TRBJ2-7 and V is TRBV7-2; D is undetermined. The CDR3 totals 12 residues. Trimming took 1 base from V and 6 from J, leaving 7 bases between them. The germline V gene has CDR1 SGHTA and CDR2 FQGNSA. DNA of the CDR3: TGTGCCAGCAGCTTAGTTTCGAGCGAGCAGTACTTC. Encoded protein: CASSLVSSEQYF.

The chain joins TRBV5-1 to TRBJ1-1, with a tentative D call TRBD1 (5 bases). This CDR3 contains 11 residues. Germline CDR1 SGHRS, CDR2 YFSETQ. The V end lost 7 bases, the J end lost 5 bases, and 9 bases lay between the germline ends. The CDR3 region is CASGRGTEAFF. CDR3 bases: TGCGCCAGCGGGAGGGGTACTGAAGCTTTCTTT. Variable domain in full (rest from reference TRBV5-1 and TRBJ1-1): KAGVTQTPRYLIKTRGQQVTLSCSPISGHRSVSWYQQTPGQGLQFLFEYFSETQRNKGNFPGRFSGRQFSNSRSEMNVSTLELGDSALYLCASGRGTEAFFGQGTRLTVV.

The chain joins TRBV5-1 to TRBJ1-1; 7 positions match TRBD1. The CDR3 length is 18 residues. Germline V gene sequence: CDR1 SGHRS, CDR2 YFSETQ. The V and J ends lost 4 bases and 0 bases, in that order; junction bases with no gene match: 15. In DNA, the CDR3 is TGCGCCAGCAGCGGTACACGACAGGGAAAAACCATGAACACTGAAGCTTTCTTT. It encodes CASSGTRQGKTMNTEAFF.

The chain has TRBV5-6 and TRBJ2-5, with a possible D match to TRBD1 (5 bases). Germline V CDR1 and CDR2: SGHDT, YYEEEE. The V end lost 5 bases, the J end lost 4 bases, and 24 bases lay between the germline ends. CDR3 length: 17 amino acids. This chain's CDR3 is CASRLYRYNHRGETQYF. CDR3 coding DNA: TGTGCCAGCAGGCTATACAGGTACAACCACCGAGGAGAGACCCAGTACTTC.

With respect to this clone: Distinct nucleotide sequences in the sample also encode this CDR3. The chain couples TRBV19 to TRBJ1-5; 9 nucleotides agree with TRBD1. The V segment lost 4 bases and the J segment 6 bases; nucleotides outside the gene matches: 4. The germline V gene has CDR1 LNHDA and CDR2 SQIVND (reference sequence). The CDR3 sequence is 14 residues long. CDR3 in DNA: TGTGCCAGTAGTAGACAGGGGGGAGGTCAGCCCCAGCATTTT. Protein sequence: CASSRQGGGQPQHF.

This clone has just one count. The J gene is TRBJ2-6, the V gene TRBV9; no clear D gene. The V end was cut by 1 base, the J end by 0 bases, with 11 bases between. The CDR3 spans 17 residues. Germline V CDR1 and CDR2: SGDLS, YYNGEE. CDR3 bases: TGTGCCAGCAGCGTACCCCTCGGGTCCTCTGGGGCCAACGTCCTGACTTTC. Protein: CASSVPLGSSGANVLTF.

V gene TRBV2 combines with J gene TRBJ1-1, with no clear D. In germline, CDR1 is SNHLY, CDR2 FYNNEI. Trimming left V 3 bases short and J 0 bases short, with 11 bases between. The CDR3 totals 15 residues. The CDR3 DNA is TGTGCCAGCAGTGATGGCGGTCTATTGAACACTGAAGCTTTCTTT. Amino acids: CASSDGGLLNTEAFF. Variable domain in full (rest from reference TRBV2 and TRBJ1-1): EPEVTQTPSHQVTQMGQEVILRCVPISNHLYFYWYRQILGQKVEFLVSFYNNEISEKSEIFDDQFSVERPDGSNFTLKIRSTKLEDSAMYFCASSDGGLLNTEAFFGQGTRLTVV.

The chain couples TRBV9 to TRBJ2-7; D might be TRBD1 or TRBD2, each matching 6 bases. In germline, CDR1 is SGDLS, CDR2 YYNGEE. Trimming shortened V by 4 bases and J by 7 bases, and 21 bases separated the two germline ends. This CDR3 spans 15 amino acids. For the CDR3, the DNA is TGTGCCAGCAGCCCCGTCCTAGCGAAGGGGGGAGAGCAGTACTTC. Its translation: CASSPVLAKGGEQYF.

The chain carries TRBV19 and TRBJ2-3, with 8 positions matching TRBD2. Losses at the gene ends were 11 bases for V and 4 bases for J; bases not matched to a gene: 11. CDR1 and CDR2 from the germline V gene are LNHDA and SQIVND (reference sequence). The CDR3 is 14 residues long. The CDR3 is CAGAGSGIADTQYF. In DNA, the CDR3 is TGTGCCGGGGCTGGTAGCGGGATCGCAGATACGCAGTATTTT. Full variable domain (missing parts from reference TRBV19 and TRBJ2-3): DGGITQSPKYLFRKEGQNVTLSCEQNLNHDAMYWYRQDPGQGLRLIYYSQIVNDFQKGDIAEGYSVSREKKESFPLTVTSAQKNPTAFYLCAGAGSGIADTQYFGPGTRLTVL.

CDR3 residues: CASSENSDHGELFF. The CDR3 nucleotides read TGCGCCAGCAGTGAGAACAGCGATCACGGGGAGCTGTTTTTT. V gene TRBV10-1 combines with J gene TRBJ2-2; D remains unclear. Trimming left V 2 bases short and J 7 bases short, with 11 bases between. CDR3 length: 14 residues. CDR1 is WNHNN and CDR2 is SYGVQD in the germline V gene (reference sequence).

This chain joins TRBV30 and TRBJ2-7, with TRBD2 identical over 13 bases. CDR1 GTSNPN and CDR2 SVGIG come from the germline V gene (reference sequence). V lost 3 bases and J lost 0; bases outside the gene matches: 2. The CDR3 loop spans 15 amino acids. CDR3 DNA: TGTGCCTGGAGGAGACTAGCGGGGGGCTCCTACGAGCAGTACTTC. This gives the protein CAWRRLAGGSYEQYF.

The chain is built from TRBV13 and TRBJ2-3, with D possibly TRBD2 on 5 matching bases. V lost 1 base to trimming and J lost 5 bases, with 13 bases between them. CDR3 size: 15 residues. Per germline, CDR1 PRHDT and CDR2 FYEKMQ (reference sequence). CDR3 protein: CASSLAGTRGDTQYF. The CDR3 DNA reads TGTGCCAGCAGCTTAGCGGGCACTAGAGGAGATACGCAGTATTTT.

The V and J genes are TRBV10-3 and TRBJ2-3, with D perhaps matching TRBD2 (5 bases). The CDR3 runs to 14 residues. The V end was cut by 10 bases, the J end by 1 base, with 15 bases between. CDR1 and CDR2 (germline): ENHRY, SYGVKD. CDR3 amino acids: CATMEAARTDTQYF. The CDR3 DNA follows: TGTGCCACCATGGAGGCCGCCCGCACAGATACGCAGTATTTT.